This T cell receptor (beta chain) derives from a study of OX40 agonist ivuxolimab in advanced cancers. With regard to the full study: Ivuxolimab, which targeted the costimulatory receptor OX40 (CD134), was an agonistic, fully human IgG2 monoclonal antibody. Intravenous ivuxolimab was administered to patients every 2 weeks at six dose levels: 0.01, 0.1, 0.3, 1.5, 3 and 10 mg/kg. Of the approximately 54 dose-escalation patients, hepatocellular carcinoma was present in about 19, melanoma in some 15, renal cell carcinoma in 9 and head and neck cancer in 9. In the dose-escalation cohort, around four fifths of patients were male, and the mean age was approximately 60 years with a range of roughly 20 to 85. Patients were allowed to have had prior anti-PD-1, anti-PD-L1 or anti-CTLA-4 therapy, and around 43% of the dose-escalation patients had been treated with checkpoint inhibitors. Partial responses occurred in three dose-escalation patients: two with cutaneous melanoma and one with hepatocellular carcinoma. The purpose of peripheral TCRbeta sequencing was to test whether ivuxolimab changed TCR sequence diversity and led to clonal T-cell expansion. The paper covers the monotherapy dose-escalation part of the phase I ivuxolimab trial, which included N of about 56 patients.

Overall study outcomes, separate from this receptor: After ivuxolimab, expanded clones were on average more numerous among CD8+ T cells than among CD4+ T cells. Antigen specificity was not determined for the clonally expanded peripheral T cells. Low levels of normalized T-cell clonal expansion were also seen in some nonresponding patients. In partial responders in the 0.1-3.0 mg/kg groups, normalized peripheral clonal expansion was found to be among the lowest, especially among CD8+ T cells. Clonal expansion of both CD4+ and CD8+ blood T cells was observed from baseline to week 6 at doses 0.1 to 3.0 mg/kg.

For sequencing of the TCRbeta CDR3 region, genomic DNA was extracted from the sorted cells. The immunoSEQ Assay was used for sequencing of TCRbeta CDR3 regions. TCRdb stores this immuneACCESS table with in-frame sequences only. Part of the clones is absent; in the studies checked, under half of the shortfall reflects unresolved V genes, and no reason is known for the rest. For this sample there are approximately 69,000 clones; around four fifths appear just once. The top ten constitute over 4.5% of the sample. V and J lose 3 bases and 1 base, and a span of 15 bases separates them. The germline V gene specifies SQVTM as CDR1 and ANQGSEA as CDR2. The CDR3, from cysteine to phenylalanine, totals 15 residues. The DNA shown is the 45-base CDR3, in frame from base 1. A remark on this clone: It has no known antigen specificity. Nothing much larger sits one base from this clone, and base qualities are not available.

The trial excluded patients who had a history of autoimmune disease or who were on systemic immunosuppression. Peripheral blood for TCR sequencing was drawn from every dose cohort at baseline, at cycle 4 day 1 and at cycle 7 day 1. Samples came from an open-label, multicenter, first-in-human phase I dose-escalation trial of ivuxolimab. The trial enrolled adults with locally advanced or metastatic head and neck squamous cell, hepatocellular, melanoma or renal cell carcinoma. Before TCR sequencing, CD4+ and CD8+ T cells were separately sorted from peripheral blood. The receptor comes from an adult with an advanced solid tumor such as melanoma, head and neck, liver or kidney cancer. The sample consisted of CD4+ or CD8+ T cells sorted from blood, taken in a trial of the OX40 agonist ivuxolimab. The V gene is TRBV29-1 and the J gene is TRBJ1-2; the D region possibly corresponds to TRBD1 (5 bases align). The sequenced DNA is TGCAGCGTTGATGAACCGGGACGGAATAACTATGGCTACACCTTC. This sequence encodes CSVDEPGRNNYGYTF.